The sequence of this T cell receptor (beta chain) was determined in a study of cytomegalovirus exposure and HLA in healthy donors. Study-wide results and caveats: Specific recognition of CMV antigens was confirmed in vitro for a few chains (all CMV-associated).

Profiling relied on immunoSEQ multiplex PCR, and the TCRdb table lists in-frame clones only, not all of them. The repertoire holds about 140,000 clones, roughly nine tenths seen once, with about 0.7% in the top ten. Germline trimming cut 4 bases from V and 5 bases from J; bases unmatched to any gene: 7. This CDR3 comprises 15 residues. In germline, CDR1 is MNHNS, CDR2 SASEGT. Note on this clone: Antigen unknown.

The source material was PBMCs. The chain couples TRBV6-1 to TRBJ2-5; TRBD1 aligns across 10 bases. The sequence was obtained from a man aged 18 to 30 in good health and CMV-seronegative. The CDR3 region has the DNA TGTGCCAGCAGTGGTGGGACAGGGGATGTGGAGACCCAGTACTTC. Translated, it gives CASSGGTGDVETQYF.